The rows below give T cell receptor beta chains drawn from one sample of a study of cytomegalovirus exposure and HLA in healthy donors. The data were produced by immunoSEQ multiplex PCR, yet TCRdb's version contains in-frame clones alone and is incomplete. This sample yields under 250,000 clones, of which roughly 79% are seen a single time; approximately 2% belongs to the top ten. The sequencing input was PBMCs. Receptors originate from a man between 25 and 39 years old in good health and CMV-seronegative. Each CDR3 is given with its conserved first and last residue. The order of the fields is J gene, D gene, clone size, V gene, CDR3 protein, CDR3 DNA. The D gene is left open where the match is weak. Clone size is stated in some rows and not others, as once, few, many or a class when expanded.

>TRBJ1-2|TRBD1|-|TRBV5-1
CASSRESRDRVNYGYTF
TGCGCCAGCAGCAGAGAGAGCCGGGACAGGGTTAACTATGGCTACACCTTC
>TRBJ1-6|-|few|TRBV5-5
CASSSNQGSSYNSPLHF
TGTGCCAGCAGCTCCAACCAGGGCTCCTCCTATAATTCACCCCTCCACTTT
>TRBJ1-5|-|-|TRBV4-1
CASSIELSSNQPQHF
TGCGCCAGCAGCATCGAGTTAAGTAGCAATCAGCCCCAGCATTTT
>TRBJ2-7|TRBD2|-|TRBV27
CASRVRGALAGASYEQYF
TGTGCCAGCAGGGTCAGGGGAGCACTAGCGGGTGCCTCCTACGAGCAGTACTTC
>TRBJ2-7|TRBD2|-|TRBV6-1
CASSETSGDYEQYF
TGTGCCAGCAGTGAAACTAGCGGCGACTACGAGCAGTACTTC
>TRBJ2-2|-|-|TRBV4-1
CASSELLGGPSGELFF
TGCGCCAGCAGCGAGCTGTTGGGGGGGCCATCCGGGGAGCTGTTTTTT
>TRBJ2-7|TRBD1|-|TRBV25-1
CASSGQGAGSYEQYF
TGTGCCAGCAGTGGACAGGGGGCAGGATCCTACGAGCAGTACTTC
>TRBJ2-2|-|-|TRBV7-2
CASSFRTSGELFF
TGTGCCAGCAGCTTCAGAACGTCCGGGGAGCTGTTTTTT
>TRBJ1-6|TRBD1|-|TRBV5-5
CASSGTGTGNSPLHF
TGTGCCAGCAGCGGTACCGGGACAGGGAATTCACCCCTCCACTTT
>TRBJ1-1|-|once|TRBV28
CASSPPKPRGNTEAFF
TGTGCCAGCAGCCCCCCCAAGCCCCGGGGAAACACTGAAGCTTTCTTT
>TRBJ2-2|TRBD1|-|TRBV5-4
CASSRDREDTGELFF
TGTGCCAGCAGCCGGGACAGGGAGGACACCGGGGAGCTGTTTTTT
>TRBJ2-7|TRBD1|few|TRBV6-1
CASSGPPTGTSYEQYF
TGTGCCAGCAGTGGCCCCCCGACAGGGACCTCCTACGAGCAGTACTTC
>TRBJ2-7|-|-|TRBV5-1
CASSLNRGAASYEQYF
TGCGCCAGCAGCTTGAATCGCGGGGCGGCTTCCTACGAGCAGTACTTC
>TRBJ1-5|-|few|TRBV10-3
CAISPPGLPQHF
TGTGCCATCAGCCCCCCAGGATTACCCCAGCATTTT
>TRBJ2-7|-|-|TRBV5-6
CASSLVPTRGFHEQYF
TGTGCCAGCAGCTTGGTTCCCACGCGGGGATTTCATGAGCAGTACTTC
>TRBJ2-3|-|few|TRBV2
CASSTGIADTQYF
TGTGCCAGCAGCACAGGGATTGCAGATACGCAGTATTTT
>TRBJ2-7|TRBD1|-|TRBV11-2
CASSLTGQGVYEQYF
TGTGCCAGCAGCTTAACGGGACAGGGAGTGTACGAGCAGTACTTC
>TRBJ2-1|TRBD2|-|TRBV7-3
CASSFTGGPGDEQFF
TGTGCCAGCAGCTTTACGGGAGGGCCCGGGGATGAGCAGTTCTTC
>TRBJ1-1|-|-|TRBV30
CAWSGRKRLKNTEAFF
TGTGCCTGGAGTGGCAGGAAACGTCTAAAGAACACTGAAGCTTTCTTT
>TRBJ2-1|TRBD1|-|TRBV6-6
CASRLDRGWSNEQFF
TGTGCCAGCAGGCTGGACAGGGGATGGTCCAATGAGCAGTTCTTC
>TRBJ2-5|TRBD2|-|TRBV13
CASSSEGSGRAQETQYF
TGTGCCAGCAGTTCGGAGGGGAGCGGGAGGGCCCAAGAGACCCAGTACTTC
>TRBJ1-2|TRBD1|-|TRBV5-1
CASSPRQGEVYGYTF
TGCGCCAGCAGCCCACGACAGGGCGAGGTCTATGGCTACACCTTC
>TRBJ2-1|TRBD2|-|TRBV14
CASSPTSGLLLYEQFF
TGTGCCAGCAGCCCAACTAGCGGCCTCTTATTGTATGAGCAGTTCTTC
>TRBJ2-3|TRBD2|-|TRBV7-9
CASSGLTLAGGTDTQYF
TGTGCCAGCAGCGGACTGACCCTAGCGGGGGGCACAGATACGCAGTATTTT
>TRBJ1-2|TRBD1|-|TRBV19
CASSTRRRDRQYNYGYTF
TGTGCCAGTAGTACCCGCAGACGGGACAGGCAGTATAACTATGGCTACACCTTC
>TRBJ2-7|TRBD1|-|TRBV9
CASSATLGQGVNEQYF
TGTGCCAGCAGCGCCACATTGGGACAGGGGGTCAACGAGCAGTACTTC
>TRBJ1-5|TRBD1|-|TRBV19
CASRYTGQVHNQPQHF
TGTGCCAGTAGATATACAGGACAGGTCCACAATCAGCCCCAGCATTTT
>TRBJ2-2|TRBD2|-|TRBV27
CASSANLLAANTGELFF
TGTGCCAGCAGTGCGAACCTCCTAGCGGCTAACACCGGGGAGCTGTTTTTT
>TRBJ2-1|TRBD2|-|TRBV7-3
CASSLGGGYNEQFF
TGTGCCAGCAGCCTCGGGGGAGGGTACAATGAGCAGTTCTTC
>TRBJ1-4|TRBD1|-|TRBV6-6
CASSNYRGHNEKLFF
TGTGCCAGCAGTAATTACAGGGGGCATAATGAAAAACTGTTTTTT
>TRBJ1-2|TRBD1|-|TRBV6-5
CASSFIGTGHGYTF
TGTGCCAGCAGTTTTATAGGGACAGGGCATGGCTACACCTTC
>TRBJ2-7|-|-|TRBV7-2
CASRNTGRNEQYF
TGTGCCAGCAGGAATACAGGTCGAAACGAGCAGTACTTC
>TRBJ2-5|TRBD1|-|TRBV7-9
CASSLGRAGGRETQYF
TGTGCCAGCAGCTTAGGAAGGGCAGGGGGCCGTGAGACCCAGTACTTC
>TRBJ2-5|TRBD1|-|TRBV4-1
CASSHTGAQWGETQYF
TGCGCCAGCAGCCATACAGGGGCCCAATGGGGAGAGACCCAGTACTTC
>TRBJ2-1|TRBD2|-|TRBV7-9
CASSWGLAAYNEQFF
TGTGCCAGCAGCTGGGGACTAGCGGCTTACAATGAGCAGTTCTTC
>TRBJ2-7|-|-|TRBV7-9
CASSLGGSFYEQYF
TGTGCCAGCAGCTTAGGTGGCAGTTTCTACGAGCAGTACTTC
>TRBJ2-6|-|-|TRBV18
CASSPWTMRANVLTF
TGTGCCAGCTCACCCTGGACTATGAGGGCCAACGTCCTGACTTTC
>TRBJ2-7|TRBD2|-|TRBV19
CASSALAGASYEQYF
TGTGCCAGTAGTGCACTAGCGGGAGCCTCCTACGAGCAGTACTTC
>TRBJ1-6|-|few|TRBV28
CASSSVNSPLHF
TGTGCCAGCAGTTCCGTAAATTCACCCCTCCACTTT
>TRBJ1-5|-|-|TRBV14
CASSQTAGRSNQPQHF
TGTGCCAGCAGCCAAACGGCCGGCAGGAGCAATCAGCCCCAGCATTTT
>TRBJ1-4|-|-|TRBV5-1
CASSLQGPEKLFF
TGCGCCAGCAGCTTACAGGGTCCTGAAAAACTGTTTTTT
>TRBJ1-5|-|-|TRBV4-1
CASSHIGRGGVSNHYQPQHF
TGCGCCAGCAGCCATATCGGTAGGGGGGGAGTTTCAAATCATTATCAGCCCCAGCATTTT
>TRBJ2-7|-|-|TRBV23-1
CASISVGGSYEQYF
TGCGCCAGCATCTCCGTCGGGGGTTCCTACGAGCAGTACTTC
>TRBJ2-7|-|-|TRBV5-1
CASRFYSRTASYEQYF
TGCGCCAGCAGATTCTATTCTAGGACAGCTTCCTACGAGCAGTACTTC
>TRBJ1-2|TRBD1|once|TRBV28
CASSSPGQGNYGYTF
TGTGCCAGCAGTTCTCCGGGACAGGGTAACTATGGCTACACCTTC
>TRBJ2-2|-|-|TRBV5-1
CASSLSGLRNTGELFF
TGCGCCAGCAGCCTAAGCGGCCTAAGGAACACCGGGGAGCTGTTTTTT
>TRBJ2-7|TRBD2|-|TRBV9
CASSVEAGTSGTYEQYF
TGTGCCAGCAGCGTAGAAGCCGGGACTAGCGGTACCTACGAGCAGTACTTC
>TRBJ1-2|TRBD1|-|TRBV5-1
CASSPDGQGYGYTF
TGCGCCAGCAGCCCAGATGGACAGGGTTATGGCTACACCTTC
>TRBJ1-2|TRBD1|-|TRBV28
CASTRDRAALSYGYTF
TGTGCCAGCACCCGGGACAGGGCGGCTCTAAGCTATGGCTACACCTTC